A selection of T cell receptor beta chains follows, all from one sample in a study of blood T cell repertoires in COVID-19. The data were produced by immunoSEQ multiplex PCR, yet TCRdb's version contains in-frame clones alone and is incomplete. Altogether roughly 130,000 clones are present, around 84% being singletons, with the ten largest covering around 9%. The sequenced sample was peripheral blood. The receptors were gathered from a young man with COVID-19, enrolled during active disease. CDR3s include the opening cysteine and the closing phenylalanine or tryptophan. The D gene is left open where the match is weak. Size is stated for part of the rows, as once, few or many counts, or as a class when the clone is expanded.

d_call	v_call	clone_size	j_call	cdr3_nt	cdr3_aa
TRBD2	TRBV19	few	TRBJ2-3	TGTGCCAGTAGTATTGGGGCAGGGTACTTTTTCGGCGGGAGGGTTGAAGGAGATACGCAGTATTTT	CASSIGAGYFFGGRVEGDTQYF
NA	TRBV19	once	TRBJ2-1	TGTGCCAGTAGTATGAACCCGAGAATTAATGAGCAGTTCTTC	CASSMNPRINEQFF
NA	TRBV6-5	NA	TRBJ1-1	TGTGCCAGCAGCACCGGGGGCACTGAAGCTTTCTTT	CASSTGGTEAFF
TRBD2	TRBV30	NA	TRBJ2-7	TGTGCCTGGAGTCTCCCGGGGACTAGCGGGAGGAACTACGAGCAGTACTTC	CAWSLPGTSGRNYEQYF
NA	TRBV24-1	NA	TRBJ1-1	TGTGCCACCAGTGACATCGGCACTGAAGCTTTCTTT	CATSDIGTEAFF
NA	TRBV7-2	NA	TRBJ2-1	TGTGCCAGCAGCTTATCGTCGGGCAATGAGCAGTTCTTC	CASSLSSGNEQFF
NA	TRBV7-2	NA	TRBJ2-1	TGTGCCAGCAGCTCTAGTTCTTCAGGGGTGGGGCAGTTCTTC	CASSSSSSGVGQFF
NA	TRBV27	NA	TRBJ1-2	TGTGCCAGCTTTTGGTGGCCTGAAGGCTACACCTTC	CASFWWPEGYTF
TRBD1	TRBV2	NA	TRBJ1-4	TGTGCCAGCACCTCGGACAGGTTTAATGAAAAACTGTTTTTT	CASTSDRFNEKLFF
NA	TRBV11-3	NA	TRBJ2-2	TGTGCCAGCAGCCTACCCGATCCGAACACCGGGGAGCTGTTTTTT	CASSLPDPNTGELFF
NA	TRBV20-1	NA	TRBJ1-4	TGCAGTGCTAGTACAGCCTATGAAAAACTGTTTTTT	CSASTAYEKLFF
NA	TRBV2	NA	TRBJ1-5	TGTGCCAGCAGTGGGCGGCGGGGCAATCAGCCCCAGCATTTT	CASSGRRGNQPQHF
NA	TRBV10-3	NA	TRBJ2-7	TGTGCCATCAGTGAGTTGCACGGGAACTCCTACGAGCAGTACTTC	CAISELHGNSYEQYF
TRBD2	TRBV30	NA	TRBJ2-3	TGTGCCTGGAGTGTTACCCTTGGACTAGCGGGAGGGCGAAGGGCAGATACGCAGTATTTT	CAWSVTLGLAGGRRADTQYF
NA	TRBV28	NA	TRBJ1-2	TGTGCCAGCAGCGACAGCCCCTATGGCTACACCTTC	CASSDSPYGYTF
NA	TRBV19	few	TRBJ2-2	TGTGCCAGTACCGGGACTTACTCCACCGGGGAGCTGTTTTTT	CASTGTYSTGELFF
TRBD2	TRBV27	NA	TRBJ2-7	TGTGCCAGCAGTTTATCGGTGGGAGGGTCCTACGAGCAGTACTTC	CASSLSVGGSYEQYF
NA	TRBV28	NA	TRBJ2-5	TGTGCCAGCAGTTTGGGTGGGAGTAGAGAGACCCAGTACTTC	CASSLGGSRETQYF
TRBD2	TRBV9	NA	TRBJ2-2	TGTGCCAGCAGTGGTGAAGCGGGAGGGCCAATAGGCGGGGAGCTGTTTTTT	CASSGEAGGPIGGELFF
TRBD2	TRBV9	many	TRBJ2-5	TGTGCCAGCAGCCCCCAGGGACTAGCGGGAGTAGAGACCCAGTACTTC	CASSPQGLAGVETQYF
TRBD2	TRBV27	NA	TRBJ2-2	TGTGCCAGCAGTTTACTAGCGGGAACGAACACCGGGGAGCTGTTTTTT	CASSLLAGTNTGELFF
TRBD2	TRBV7-2	NA	TRBJ2-1	TGTGCCAGCAGCCAGGGACTAGCGGGAGGGAATGAGCAGTTCTTC	CASSQGLAGGNEQFF